This passage covers 5 T cell receptor beta chains from one sample sequenced in a study of blood T cell repertoires in COVID-19. The assay was immunoSEQ multiplex PCR, and TCRdb's table has in-frame clones only and misses some. The profile shows tens of thousands of clones, around four fifths of them singletons. Sequenced: peripheral blood. The receptors originated from a man in his fifties or sixties with acute or convalescent COVID-19.

The chain links TRBV5-1 to TRBJ1-1; D perhaps matches TRBD1 (6 bases). CDR3 size: 14 residues. With 2 bases removed from V and 2 bases from J, the gap between germline ends came to 10 bases. In germline, CDR1 is SGHRS, CDR2 YFSETQ. The CDR3 sequence: CASSLQGQNTEAFF. The CDR3 nucleotides are TGCGCCAGCAGCTTACAGGGTCAAAACACTGAAGCTTTCTTT.

This chain connects TRBV20-1 to TRBJ1-1; D possibly corresponds to TRBD1 (5 bases). The V end lost 6 bases, the J end lost 11 bases, and 13 bases lay between the germline ends. The CDR3 has 10 amino acids. Germline assignment: CDR1 DFQATT and CDR2 SNEGSKA (reference sequence). For the CDR3, the DNA is TGCAGTGCGCTGGACAAGGTTGCTTTCTTT. Translating gives CSALDKVAFF.

V and J are TRBV2 and TRBJ1-5; D is undetermined. V was cut by 6 bases and J by 6 bases, with 12 bases left in between. CDR3 length equals 13 residues. CDR1 SNHLY and CDR2 FYNNEI come from the germline V gene. In nucleotides, the CDR3 is TGTGCCAGCAGAGGAGGTTCTTTTCAGCCCCAGCATTTT. This translates into CASRGGSFQPQHF.

The chain has TRBV6-2 or TRBV6-3 and TRBJ2-3; TRBD2 matches 7 bases. With 4 bases clipped from V and 0 bases from J, the junction kept 4 bases outside the gene matches. The CDR3 totals 15 residues. CDR1 MNHEY and CDR2 SVGEGT come from the germline V gene. The CDR3 DNA reads as TGTGCCAGCAGTTCGGGCGGGGGAAGCACAGATACGCAGTATTTT. Its translation: CASSSGGGSTDTQYF.

The J gene is TRBJ1-2, the V gene TRBV12-3 or TRBV12-4; the D gene is possibly TRBD1 (6 bases). The CDR3 runs to 13 residues. V lost 3 bases and J 6 bases, leaving 11 bases between the germline ends. The CDR3 sequence: CASSFGGADGYTF. The CDR3 DNA reads TGTGCCAGCAGTTTCGGGGGGGCAGATGGCTACACCTTC.